This entry lists 9 T cell receptor beta chains sequenced from one sample in a study of T cells in Graves' hyperthyroidism and ophthalmopathy. The source material, RNA transcripts, was used to amplify TCR beta CDR3 regions. Researchers ran a first-round RT-PCR on the TCR CDR3 using the HTBI primer set. MiXCR, applied by TCRdb to the multiplex PCR reads, yields one record per CDR3 protein. The sample gives approximately 400,000 distinct CDR3 sequences, about a fifth of which show up once; 40% is in the top ten. The sequenced material came from blood. Every receptor here comes from a man in his late teens or twenties with Graves' ophthalmopathy.

This clonotype was observed many times. CDR3 DNA: TGTGCCAGCAGTTACTCCCCAGGGGGTAGTCAGCCCCAGCATTTT. The encoded protein is CASSYSPGGSQPQHF. The V call is TRBV6-5, the J call TRBJ1-5; 7 positions match TRBD1. Germline V gene data show CDR1 as MNHEY and CDR2 as SVGAGI. The CDR3 length is 15 residues. V lost 0 bases and J lost 6; bases outside the gene matches: 5.

This clonotype has a handful of counts. The chain is built from TRBV5-8 and TRBJ1-6, with D possibly matching TRBD1 (6 bases). Germline CDR1 SGHTS, CDR2 YDEGEE. The CDR3 length is 15 residues. Trimming removed 0 bases at V and 7 bases at J, with 11 bases between. The CDR3 loop is CASSLEQGWNSPLHF. In DNA, the CDR3 is TGTGCCAGCAGCTTGGAGCAGGGGTGGAATTCACCCCTCCACTTT.

This clonotype was recorded at least ten times. The chain combines TRBV18 with TRBJ1-1; D is unresolved. Trimming pared 6 bases from V and 10 bases from J, leaving 12 bases between. Germline V gives CDR1 KGHSH, CDR2 LQKENI. The CDR3 has 11 amino acids. The CDR3 loop is CASSPVEGAFF. CDR3 nucleotides: TGTGCCAGCTCCCCCGTGGAGGGAGCTTTCTTT.

This clonotype came up many times. The chain has TRBV28 and TRBJ2-5; TRBD2 is a possible D gene (6 bases). The germline V gene has CDR1 MDHEN and CDR2 SYDVKM. The CDR3 loop spans 17 amino acids. V was shortened by 7 bases and J by 0 bases, with 21 bases between the two germline ends. CDR3 nucleotides: TGTGCCAGCAACCTTAGTTCGCGGGGAGCGTACCAAGAGACCCAGTACTTC. Protein product: CASNLSSRGAYQETQYF.

V usage is TRBV28 and J usage is TRBJ1-1; 7 bases align to TRBD1. The CDR3 runs 15 residues. J lost 1 base, V lost 6 bases, and 8 bases had no gene match. Germline CDR1 is MDHEN and CDR2 is SYDVKM. Written as DNA, the CDR3 is TGTGCCAGCAGACCAACAGGGGTCAGGAACACTGAAGCTTTCTTT. It encodes CASRPTGVRNTEAFF.

This clonotype was recorded at least ten times. This chain links TRBV7-8 with TRBJ1-3; D is unresolved. Germline V gene lookup returns CDR1 SGHVS and CDR2 FQNEAQ. V gave up 5 bases and J gave up 0 bases, with 11 bases separating them. The CDR3 runs 15 residues. CDR3 DNA sequence: TGTGCCAGCAGCCCTAGGACCTTCTCTGGAAACACCATATATTTT. Translation gives CASSPRTFSGNTIYF.

The chain has TRBV4-1 and TRBJ2-1; either TRBD1 or TRBD2 may fit D (6 bases each). V gave up 0 bases and J gave up 10 bases, with 10 bases separating them. This CDR3 region has 13 residues. The germline gives CDR1 MGHRA, CDR2 YSYEKL. CDR3 sequence: CASSQDRGLEQFF. Here the CDR3 DNA reads TGCGCCAGCAGCCAAGATCGGGGGCTGGAGCAGTTCTTC.

This clonotype was found a few times. This chain connects TRBV14 to TRBJ2-7; D is uncertain. Germline V gene sequence: CDR1 SGHDN, CDR2 FVKESK. V was cut by 5 bases and J by 4 bases, with 9 bases left in between. The CDR3 sequence is 12 residues long. CDR3 sequence (DNA): TGTGCCAGCAGCAAAACACCGTACGAGCAGTACTTC. Translated: CASSKTPYEQYF.

About this clonotype: A read error may explain this, as a much larger clone is one base away. This chain connects TRBV6-2 or TRBV6-3 to TRBJ1-1; D is possibly TRBD1 (6 bases). The CDR3 loop spans 14 amino acids. V gave up 5 bases and J gave up 0 bases, with 10 bases separating them. CDR1 is MNHEY, CDR2 SVGEGT, per germline. The CDR3 protein is CASSHRDMNTEAFF. CDR3 sequence (DNA): TGTGCCAGCAGTCACCGGGACATGAACACTGAAGCTTTCTTT.